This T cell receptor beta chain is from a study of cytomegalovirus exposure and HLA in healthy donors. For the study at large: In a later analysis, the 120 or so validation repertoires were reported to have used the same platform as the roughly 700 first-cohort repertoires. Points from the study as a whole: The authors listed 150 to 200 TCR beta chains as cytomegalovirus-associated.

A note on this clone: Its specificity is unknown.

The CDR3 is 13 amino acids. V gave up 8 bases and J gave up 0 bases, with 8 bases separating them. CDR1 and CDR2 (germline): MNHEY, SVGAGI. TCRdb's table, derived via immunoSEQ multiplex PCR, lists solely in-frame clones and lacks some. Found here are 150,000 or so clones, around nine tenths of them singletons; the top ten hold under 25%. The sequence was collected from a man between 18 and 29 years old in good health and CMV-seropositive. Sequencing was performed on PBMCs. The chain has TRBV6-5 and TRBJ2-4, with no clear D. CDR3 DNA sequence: TGTGCCAGCGCAGACTTAGCCAAAAACATTCAGTACTTC. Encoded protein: CASADLAKNIQYF.